These 19 T cell receptor beta chains were all obtained from the same sample, sequenced in a study of cytomegalovirus exposure and HLA in healthy donors. Data came from immunoSEQ multiplex PCR; TCRdb stores just in-frame clones and leaves some out. The sample includes roughly 150,000 clones, approximately 91% of them seen just once. The sample was PBMCs. Receptors originate from a man younger than 35 in good health and CMV-seronegative.

This clone was seen just once. The rearrangement joins TRBV29-1 to TRBJ1-4; D perhaps matches TRBD1 (5 bases). V was trimmed by 2 bases and J by 8 bases, leaving 15 bases between them. CDR3 size: 14 residues. Germline V gene data show CDR1 as SQVTM and CDR2 as ANQGSEA. CDR3: CSVELGGNYEKLFF. In DNA form, the CDR3 reads TGCAGCGTTGAATTGGGGGGGAACTACGAAAAACTGTTTTTT.

This clone was detected once. The V and J genes are TRBV20-1 and TRBJ1-1; no firm D call. Between the trimmed V and J ends, which lost 3 bases and 7 bases, there was a span of 6 bases. Germline V gene lookup returns CDR1 DFQATT and CDR2 SNEGSKA (reference sequence). The CDR3 is 10 residues long. The CDR3 DNA reads TGCAGTGCTAGTCTACGTGAAGCTTTCTTT. Translated, it gives CSASLREAFF.

This chain joins TRBV5-4 and TRBJ1-2; 8 nucleotides match TRBD1. The CDR3 has 14 amino acids. The germline V gene encodes CDR1 SGHNT and CDR2 YYREEE (reference sequence). V trimming: 5 bases; J trimming: 4 bases; junction bases outside the gene matches: 7. CDR3 nucleotide sequence: TGTGCCAGCAGAGCAGGGGGCTGGCTCTATGGCTACACCTTC. Translating gives CASRAGGWLYGYTF.

The chain couples TRBV14 to TRBJ2-1, with D perhaps matching TRBD1 (6 bases). V was clipped by 5 bases and J by 1 base, with 18 bases between them. Germline CDR1 reads SGHDN; CDR2 reads FVKESK. The CDR3 covers 17 residues. The CDR3 DNA reads TGTGCCAGCAGCTCACACAGGGACCTCCGATCCTACAATGAGCAGTTCTTC. The encoded protein is CASSSHRDLRSYNEQFF.

The chain joins TRBV9 to TRBJ2-2; 7 nucleotides match TRBD1. The germline V gene encodes CDR1 SGDLS and CDR2 YYNGEE. V lost 0 bases, J lost 5 bases, and 7 bases stayed unmatched. The CDR3 is 16 residues long. Written as DNA, the CDR3 is TGTGCCAGCAGCGTAGGGACAGGAGTGAAAACCGGGGAGCTGTTTTTT. Its translation: CASSVGTGVKTGELFF. Variable domain in full (rest from reference TRBV9 and TRBJ2-2): DSGVTQTPKHLITATGQRVTLRCSPRSGDLSVYWYQQSLDQGLQFLIQYYNGEERAKGNILERFSAQQFPDLHSELNLSSLELGDSALYFCASSVGTGVKTGELFFGEGSRLTVL.

The table lists this clone with a count of one. J is TRBJ1-1 and V is TRBV7-9, with TRBD1 as a possible D gene (6 bases). Germline loops: CDR1 SEHNR, CDR2 FQNEAQ (reference sequence). CDR3 length equals 12 residues. The V end lost 6 bases, the J end lost 2 bases, and 7 bases lay between the germline ends. The CDR3: CASRQGNTEAFF. Here the CDR3 DNA reads TGTGCCAGCAGACAGGGAAACACTGAAGCTTTCTTT.

The V call is TRBV30, the J call TRBJ2-5; D remains ambiguous. CDR1 GTSNPN and CDR2 SVGIG come from the germline V gene (reference sequence). CDR3 length: 13 residues. Between the trimmed V and J ends, which lost 5 bases and 4 bases, there was a span of 14 bases. Here the CDR3 reads CAWGPRVRETQYF. The CDR3 DNA reads TGTGCCTGGGGTCCCCGGGTCCGAGAGACCCAGTACTTC.

The J gene is TRBJ2-7, the V gene TRBV7-9, with 11 bases fitting TRBD2. The CDR3 length is 15 residues. Germline V lookup: CDR1 SEHNR, CDR2 FQNEAQ (reference sequence). The V gene end was trimmed by 11 bases and the J gene end by 4 bases; junction bases not matched to a gene: 13. In DNA form, the CDR3 reads TGTGCCGCAACGGGACTAGCGGAATTCCTATACGAGCAGTACGTC. It is translated as CAATGLAEFLYEQYV.

The chain recombines TRBV5-6 with TRBJ1-1; D remains ambiguous. CDR3 length equals 14 residues. Germline CDR1 and CDR2: SGHDT and YYEEEE. V was cut by 7 bases and J by 1 base, with 14 bases left in between. The CDR3 loop is CASGALTGNTEAFF. In DNA, the CDR3 is TGTGCCAGCGGAGCCTTGACGGGGAACACTGAAGCTTTCTTT.

The V call is TRBV30, the J call TRBJ1-2; D is perhaps TRBD1 (6 bases). This CDR3 comprises 13 residues. CDR1 is GTSNPN, CDR2 SVGIG, per germline (reference sequence). Between the trimmed V and J ends, which lost 3 bases and 2 bases, there was a span of 10 bases. The CDR3 DNA follows: TGTGCCTGGAGCAGGACAGACAACTATGGCTACACCTTC. This codes for CAWSRTDNYGYTF. Combining the CDR3 with reference TRBV30 and TRBJ1-2 gives the whole variable domain SQTIHQWPATLVQPVGSPLSLECTVEGTSNPNLYWYRQAAGRGLQLLFYSVGIGQISSEVPQNLSASRPQDRQFILSSKKLLLSDSGFYLCAWSRTDNYGYTFGSGTRLTVV.

V gene TRBV27 combines with J gene TRBJ2-5, with D possibly being TRBD2 (7 bases). Trimming took 5 bases from V and 3 from J, leaving 13 bases between them. The CDR3 has 14 amino acids. The germline gives CDR1 MNHEY, CDR2 SMNVEV (reference sequence). The CDR3 is CASSPGGGEETQYF. CDR3 bases: TGTGCCAGCAGTCCTGGGGGGGGCGAAGAGACCCAGTACTTC.

V is TRBV7-8 and J is TRBJ1-1; no definite D call. Germline assignment: CDR1 SGHVS and CDR2 FQNEAQ. The CDR3 has 14 amino acids. V was shortened by 1 base and J by 3 bases, with 9 bases between the two germline ends. The DNA for the CDR3 is TGTGCCAGCAGCTTAGTTCCTACGGACACTGAAGCTTTCTTT. It translates to CASSLVPTDTEAFF.

This chain joins TRBV6-5 and TRBJ2-5; perhaps TRBD1 as D (6 bases). Trimming cost V 5 bases and J 6 bases, with 16 bases left between them. The germline gives CDR1 MNHEY, CDR2 SVGAGI. CDR3 length equals 14 residues. CDR3 loop: CASSENYREKTQYF. CDR3 in DNA: TGTGCCAGCAGTGAAAACTACAGGGAAAAGACCCAGTACTTC.

The V call is TRBV6-1, the J call TRBJ2-3, with D perhaps matching TRBD2 (7 bases). Looked up from germline, CDR1 is MNHNS and CDR2 is SASEGT. This CDR3 spans 16 amino acids. V lost 4 bases, J lost 0 bases, and 14 bases lay in between. CDR3 DNA sequence: TGTGCCAGCAGTGCCCCCGCGGGGGCCAGCACAGATACGCAGTATTTT. Its translation is CASSAPAGASTDTQYF.

This sequence joins TRBV19 and TRBJ1-6; D gene unclear. Germline V gene lookup returns CDR1 LNHDA and CDR2 SQIVND (reference sequence). V lost 6 bases and J lost 5, with 17 bases in between. This CDR3 comprises 16 residues. CDR3 DNA: TGTGCCAGTAGATCCAGGTTTACGGGAAATAATTCACCCCTCCACTTT. Translated: CASRSRFTGNNSPLHF. The full variable domain, in which reference TRBV19 and TRBJ1-6 provide the parts outside the CDR3, is DGGITQSPKYLFRKEGQNVTLSCEQNLNHDAMYWYRQDPGQGLRLIYYSQIVNDFQKGDIAEGYSVSREKKESFPLTVTSAQKNPTAFYLCASRSRFTGNNSPLHFGNGTRLTVT.

The CDR3 region has the DNA TGTGCCAGTAGAACAGTGGGCACAGATACGCAGTATTTT. This gives the protein CASRTVGTDTQYF. The chain carries TRBV19 and TRBJ2-3; D is unresolved. Germline V gene sequence: CDR1 LNHDA, CDR2 SQIVND (reference sequence). V was trimmed by 6 bases and J by 1 base, leaving 8 bases between them. The CDR3 covers 13 residues. The full variable domain, rest sourced from reference TRBV19 and TRBJ2-3, is DGGITQSPKYLFRKEGQNVTLSCEQNLNHDAMYWYRQDPGQGLRLIYYSQIVNDFQKGDIAEGYSVSREKKESFPLTVTSAQKNPTAFYLCASRTVGTDTQYFGPGTRLTVL.

This chain connects TRBV7-8 to TRBJ2-1; 8 bases are a match to TRBD2. CDR3 length: 17 amino acids. Looked up from germline, CDR1 is SGHVS and CDR2 is FQNEAQ. V shed 4 bases and J 6 bases; nucleotides not matched to a gene: 14. In nucleotides, the CDR3 is TGTGCCAGCAGCTCCCTGTTAAGCGGGAGTTTAGGCAATGAGCAGTTCTTC. Translation: CASSSLLSGSLGNEQFF.

The rearrangement links TRBV7-6 to TRBJ1-1; D is possibly TRBD1 (5 bases). This CDR3 spans 13 amino acids. The V end lost 10 bases, the J end lost 4 bases, and 16 bases lay between the germline ends. The V gene's germline CDR1 is SGHVS and CDR2 FNYEAQ. The CDR3 here is CATRAGRTTEAFF. For the CDR3, the DNA is TGTGCCACCCGGGCAGGGAGGACCACTGAAGCTTTCTTT.

In this sample, this clone turned up once. The CDR3 DNA follows: TGTGCCAGCAGCTTAGCCTCGGGACTAGCGGGAGGGCCAAGAAATACGCAGTATTTT. It specifies CASSLASGLAGGPRNTQYF. The gene calls are TRBV7-2 and TRBJ2-3; 16 nucleotides align to TRBD2. CDR1 is SGHTA, CDR2 FQGNSA, per germline. The V segment lost 0 bases and the J segment 7 bases; nucleotides outside the gene matches: 10. CDR3 length: 19 residues.